The clone carrying this T cell receptor delta chain was seen only a few times. Its antigen is undetermined. These data originate in a study of Vδ1+ human thymocytes. The study's findings and limits: In the thymus, TRG and TRD repertoires looked highly polyclonal with Gaussian CDR3 lengths. Donors shared many TRG clonotypes but few TRD clonotypes. Thymic delta-chain repertoires held roughly 20% Vdelta2 sequences and few Vdelta3, despite high sort purity.

RNA was extracted from the cells and then reverse transcribed. CDR3 amplicons came from multiplex PCR with pooled V-gene forward and constant-region reverse primers. TCRdb reprocessed the multiplex PCR reads through CATT. The repertoire holds around 76,000 delta-chain clones, around 35% seen once, with 0.2% to 0.3% in the top ten. V lost 0 bases, J lost 3 bases, and 11 bases lay in between. The length of the CDR3 is 15 residues. The germline V gene has CDR1 TSWWSYY and CDR2 QGS. Sequencing used Vdelta1+ gamma-delta thymocytes from the thymus. Subset described: FACS-sorted CD3+ TCRalphabeta- TCRVdelta1+ TCRVdelta2- thymocytes. The clonotype comes from a boy younger than two who had congenital heart surgery. The rearrangement joins TRDV1 to TRDJ1; D is undetermined. The CDR3 here is CALGELDSPADKLIF. The CDR3 bases are TGTGCTCTTGGGGAACTAGATTCGCCGGCCGATAAACTCATCTTT.